The next 30 T cell receptor beta chains were all read from a single sample in a study of T cells in localized non-small cell lung cancer. Assay used: immunoSEQ multiplex PCR; TCRdb lists only in-frame clones, some missing. In the table there are around 1,800 clones, about 30% of which are singletons. Source: normal lung tissue next to the tumor, taken before any cancer treatment. All receptors derive from a female donor of 60 years or more with stage I lung adenocarcinoma.

This clone was seen a few times. This rearrangement joins TRBV11-3 to TRBJ1-2, with 9 bases lining up with TRBD1. The ends lost 3 bases at V and 7 bases at J; junction bases unmatched: 6. Per germline, CDR1 SGHNT and CDR2 YENEEA. The CDR3 is 14 amino acids. Written as DNA, the CDR3 is TGTGCCAGCAGCTTCTCACAGGGGGCGGGTGGCTACACCTTC. It specifies CASSFSQGAGGYTF.

V gene TRBV6-8 combines with J gene TRBJ1-1, with a tentative D call TRBD1 (5 bases). V lost 6 bases and J lost 1, with 15 bases in between. The length of the CDR3 is 15 residues. CDR1 and CDR2 (germline): MNHGY, SAAAGT. The DNA of the CDR3 is TGTGCCAGCAGCCCTAGGGGATTTTCGAACACTGAAGCTTTCTTT. This sequence encodes CASSPRGFSNTEAFF.

By sample fraction, this clone is medium-sized. The rearrangement links TRBV11-3 to TRBJ2-7; TRBD1 is a possible D gene (6 bases). Germline CDR1 is SGHNT and CDR2 is YENEEA. The ends were cut back, 5 bases at V and 0 bases at J, with 11 bases in the middle. The CDR3 length is 14 residues. The DNA for the CDR3 is TGTGCCAGCAGCCCCACAGGGACCTCCTACGAGCAGTACTTC. It specifies CASSPTGTSYEQYF. The entire variable domain, with the rest obtained from reference TRBV11-3 and TRBJ2-7, is as follows: EAGVVQSPRYKIIEKKQPVAFWCNPISGHNTLYWYLQNLGQGPELLIRYENEEAVDDSQLPKDRFSAERLKGVDSTLKIQPAELGDSAVYLCASSPTGTSYEQYFGPGTRLTVT.

This clone was seen a handful of times. The chain couples TRBV28 to TRBJ1-1; 10 bases are shared with TRBD1. J was trimmed by 5 bases and V by 3 bases; bases with no gene match: 12. CDR3 length: 17 amino acids. Germline loops: CDR1 MDHEN, CDR2 SYDVKM. In DNA form, the CDR3 reads TGTGCCAGCAGTTTGCGCGGACAGGGGGGGCAATCGACTGAAGCTTTCTTT. As protein: CASSLRGQGGQSTEAFF. Together with reference TRBV28 and TRBJ1-1, the CDR3 gives the full variable domain: DVKVTQSSRYLVKRTGEKVFLECVQDMDHENMFWYRQDPGLGLRLIYFSYDVKMKEKGDIPEGYSVSREKKERFSLILESASTNQTSMYLCASSLRGQGGQSTEAFFGQGTRLTVV.

The chain combines TRBV6-8 with TRBJ1-2; 8 bases match TRBD1. V lost 2 bases, J lost 6 bases, and 8 bases stayed unmatched. The CDR3 spans 15 residues. The V gene's germline CDR1 is MNHGY and CDR2 SAAAGT. The CDR3 bases are TGTGCCAGCAGTTACCCTCCCCGGACAGGGAATGGCTACACCTTC. It is translated as CASSYPPRTGNGYTF.

This clone was observed a handful of times. V gene TRBV14 combines with J gene TRBJ1-1, with D maybe TRBD1 (6 bases). The V gene's germline CDR1 is SGHDN and CDR2 FVKESK. The CDR3 has 19 residues. V was clipped by 5 bases and J by 3 bases, with 28 bases between them. The CDR3 here is CASSSTTDRFTQRDTEAFF. As DNA, the CDR3 is TGTGCCAGCAGCTCCACCACTGACAGGTTTACTCAACGCGACACTGAAGCTTTCTTT.

The rearrangement uses TRBV6-4 and TRBJ2-1; D possibly matches TRBD1 or TRBD2 (5 bases each). Per germline, CDR1 MRHNA and CDR2 SNTAGT. The V gene lost 10 bases and the J gene lost 10 bases, with 14 bases spanning the gap. CDR3 length equals 11 residues. This chain's CDR3 is CAIQGTDEQFF. The DNA of the CDR3 is TGTGCCATCCAAGGGACGGACGAGCAGTTCTTC.

The V and J genes are TRBV14 and TRBJ2-1; maybe TRBD2 (6 bases). The CDR3 consists of 14 residues. Trimming stripped 1 base from V and 9 bases from J, with 13 bases between. Per the germline V gene, CDR1 is SGHDN and CDR2 is FVKESK. CDR3: CASSQGTNFGEQFF. For the CDR3, the DNA is TGTGCCAGCAGCCAAGGGACTAATTTTGGTGAGCAGTTCTTC.

This clone was seen more than once but under ten times. This chain connects TRBV6-8 to TRBJ1-1; D is undetermined. V was trimmed by 2 bases and J by 4 bases, leaving 11 bases between them. CDR1 MNHGY and CDR2 SAAAGT come from the germline V gene. The CDR3 is made up of 14 amino acids. The CDR3 is CASSYGSLGTEAFF. In DNA form, the CDR3 reads TGTGCCAGCAGTTACGGTAGTTTGGGCACTGAAGCTTTCTTT.

This clone turned up a few times. The CDR3 is CASSPGQSTYGYTF. CDR3 nucleotides: TGTGCCAGCAGTCCGGGACAGAGTACCTATGGCTACACCTTC. The V call is TRBV6-8, the J call TRBJ1-2; 7 nucleotides agree with TRBD1. The CDR3 has 14 residues. CDR1 and CDR2 from the germline V gene are MNHGY and SAAAGT. V dropped 5 bases and J dropped 4; count of bases not matched to a gene: 7.

This clone came up a few times. This chain links TRBV11-3 with TRBJ1-1, with D perhaps TRBD1 (5 bases). Germline CDR1 and CDR2: SGHNT and YENEEA. The CDR3 runs 14 residues. Trimming cost V 1 base and J 5 bases, with 11 bases left between them. For the CDR3, the DNA is TGTGCCAGCAGCTTAGGGGACCGACTTACTGAAGCTTTCTTT. This translates into CASSLGDRLTEAFF. Full variable domain (missing parts from reference TRBV11-3 and TRBJ1-1): EAGVVQSPRYKIIEKKQPVAFWCNPISGHNTLYWYLQNLGQGPELLIRYENEEAVDDSQLPKDRFSAERLKGVDSTLKIQPAELGDSAVYLCASSLGDRLTEAFFGQGTRLTVV.

This clone is categorized as large (0.1 to 1%). The chain links TRBV6-8 to TRBJ2-2; D is perhaps TRBD1 (6 bases). Trimming shortened V by 2 bases and J by 6 bases, and 10 bases separated the two germline ends. CDR3 size: 14 residues. The germline V gene has CDR1 MNHGY and CDR2 SAAAGT. CDR3 sequence (DNA): TGTGCCAGCAGTTACAAACAGGGCCCCGGGGAGCTGTTTTTT. Its translation is CASSYKQGPGELFF.

This clone has more than one count but fewer than ten. At one boundary the junction diverges from the germline segment, which might be a read error. The rearrangement uses TRBV6-8 and TRBJ2-3, with D possibly TRBD1 on 6 matching bases. CDR1 is MNHGY and CDR2 is SAAAGT in the germline V gene. The CDR3 consists of 16 residues. CDR3 bases: TGTGCCATCAGTGCGTGGTTGGCGGCAGGGGCAGATACGCAGTATTTT. It is translated as CAISAWLAAGADTQYF.

The chain is built from TRBV28 and TRBJ2-4; maybe TRBD2 (5 bases). The CDR3 is 17 amino acids. CDR1 is MDHEN, CDR2 SYDVKM, per germline. The V and J ends lost 3 bases and 5 bases respectively, with 20 bases between them. The CDR3, as DNA: TGTGCCAGCAGTTTGGTGGGGAGAGGGTTCGACGAAAACATTCAGTACTTC. Amino acid sequence: CASSLVGRGFDENIQYF. The complete variable domain, with remaining parts taken from reference TRBV28 and TRBJ2-4, reads DVKVTQSSRYLVKRTGEKVFLECVQDMDHENMFWYRQDPGLGLRLIYFSYDVKMKEKGDIPEGYSVSREKKERFSLILESASTNQTSMYLCASSLVGRGFDENIQYFGAGTRLSVL.

This clone is medium-sized by share. Here the CDR3 reads CASSQYRPDTGELFF. CDR3 DNA: TGTGCCAGCAGCCAGTACAGGCCTGACACCGGGGAGCTGTTTTTT. The chain links TRBV9 to TRBJ2-2, with D tentatively TRBD1 (5 bases). Germline V gene data show CDR1 as SGDLS and CDR2 as YYNGEE. The CDR3 length is 15 residues. V was trimmed by 4 bases and J by 3 bases, leaving 13 bases between them. Complete variable domain (other parts from reference TRBV9 and TRBJ2-2): DSGVTQTPKHLITATGQRVTLRCSPRSGDLSVYWYQQSLDQGLQFLIQYYNGEERAKGNILERFSAQQFPDLHSELNLSSLELGDSALYFCASSQYRPDTGELFFGEGSRLTVL.

This clone was seen only a few times. V and J are TRBV7-2 and TRBJ1-1, with unresolved D. The germline gives CDR1 SGHTA, CDR2 FQGNSA. Trimming took 4 bases from V and 1 from J, leaving 7 bases between them. The length of the CDR3 is 13 residues. The chain's CDR3 is CASSSIRNTEAFF. The CDR3, as DNA: TGTGCCAGCAGCTCGATCAGGAACACTGAAGCTTTCTTT.

V gene TRBV29-1 combines with J gene TRBJ1-1, with TRBD1 matching over 8 bases. From germline, CDR1 is SQVTM and CDR2 ANQGSEA. The CDR3 loop spans 13 amino acids. V trimming: 7 bases; J trimming: 4 bases; junction bases outside the gene matches: 8. CDR3 in amino acids: CSAQTGEGTEAFF. CDR3 nucleotide sequence: TGCAGCGCCCAGACAGGGGAAGGCACTGAAGCTTTCTTT.

This clone has a handful of counts. This rearrangement joins TRBV28 to TRBJ1-5; weak D call: TRBD1 (6 bases). Germline CDR1 MDHEN, CDR2 SYDVKM. The CDR3 sequence is 15 residues long. V was clipped by 6 bases and J by 6 bases, with 18 bases between them. This chain's CDR3 is CASRSLRGAGQPQHF. CDR3 DNA sequence: TGTGCCAGCAGGAGCCTTCGGGGGGCAGGTCAGCCCCAGCATTTT.

The rearrangement joins TRBV28 to TRBJ2-3; D might be TRBD1 (8 bases). Trimming cost V 6 bases and J 1 base, with 14 bases left between them. Germline V lookup: CDR1 MDHEN, CDR2 SYDVKM. CDR3 length equals 15 residues. CDR3: CASSQQGGGTDTQYF. In DNA form, the CDR3 reads TGTGCCAGCAGCCAACAGGGGGGGGGCACAGATACGCAGTATTTT.

This clone was found once. The rearrangement joins TRBV29-1 to TRBJ1-2, with 10 nucleotides matching TRBD1. The length of the CDR3 is 14 residues. V gave up 6 bases and J gave up 7 bases; unmatched junction bases: 11. CDR1 is SQVTM, CDR2 ANQGSEA, per germline. The CDR3: CSVASQDRGSGYTF. The CDR3 nucleotides are TGCAGCGTCGCGTCCCAGGACAGGGGGTCTGGCTACACCTTC.

The V gene is TRBV28, the J gene TRBJ2-3; D uncertain. The CDR3 spans 12 residues. Trimming left V 5 bases short and J 7 bases short, with 10 bases between. The V gene's germline CDR1 is MDHEN and CDR2 SYDVKM. CDR3 amino acids: CASSPLGYTQYF. The DNA for the CDR3 is TGTGCCAGCAGTCCACTTGGGTATACGCAGTATTTT.

This sequence joins TRBV19 and TRBJ2-2; perhaps D is TRBD1 or TRBD2 (6 bases each). In germline, CDR1 is LNHDA, CDR2 SQIVND (reference sequence). This CDR3 comprises 14 residues. The V end was cut by 4 bases, the J end by 5 bases, with 11 bases between. The CDR3: CASSRQDYTGELFF. In nucleotides, the CDR3 is TGTGCCAGTAGTAGACAGGACTATACCGGGGAGCTGTTTTTT. The whole variable domain, filled in from reference TRBV19 and TRBJ2-2, reads DGGITQSPKYLFRKEGQNVTLSCEQNLNHDAMYWYRQDPGQGLRLIYYSQIVNDFQKGDIAEGYSVSREKKESFPLTVTSAQKNPTAFYLCASSRQDYTGELFFGEGSRLTVL.

This clone has more than one count but fewer than ten. The gene calls are TRBV2 and TRBJ2-1, with a weak D call TRBD2 (5 bases). Deletions cut 4 bases from V and 6 bases from J, with 13 bases between. Looked up from germline, CDR1 is SNHLY and CDR2 is FYNNEI. This CDR3 region has 14 residues. CDR3: CASSGGGRLNEQFF. For the CDR3, the DNA is TGTGCCAGCAGTGGCGGAGGACGGCTCAATGAGCAGTTCTTC.

This rearrangement joins TRBV19 to TRBJ2-1; TRBD2 might be the D (6 bases). Trimming left V 1 base short and J 2 bases short, with 12 bases between. Germline CDR1 LNHDA, CDR2 SQIVND (reference sequence). This CDR3 comprises 16 residues. The CDR3 DNA follows: TGTGCCAGTAGTATAGTCGGCGGGAACACCTACAATGAGCAGTTCTTC. Translation gives CASSIVGGNTYNEQFF.

V gene TRBV29-1 combines with J gene TRBJ1-5; D is perhaps TRBD1 (6 bases). The CDR3 consists of 13 residues. V lost 7 bases and J lost 3, with 13 bases in between. Germline V gene lookup returns CDR1 SQVTM and CDR2 ANQGSEA. The CDR3 sequence is CSASTGLNQPQHF. The CDR3 nucleotides are TGCAGCGCATCGACAGGACTCAATCAGCCCCAGCATTTT.

The chain employs TRBV28 and TRBJ1-5; D perhaps matches TRBD1 (5 bases). Germline CDR1 and CDR2: MDHEN and SYDVKM. The CDR3 sequence is 14 residues long. Trimming took 3 bases from V and 7 from J, leaving 13 bases between them. The CDR3 here is CASSFGGTGQPQHF. The CDR3 bases are TGTGCCAGCAGTTTCGGGGGAACAGGCCAGCCCCAGCATTTT.

V usage is TRBV18 and J usage is TRBJ2-7, with a possible D match to TRBD2 (6 bases). The CDR3 contains 14 residues. Per germline, CDR1 KGHSH and CDR2 LQKENI. The V gene lost 3 bases and the J gene lost 4 bases, with 13 bases spanning the gap. This CDR3 is CASSPIGGGYEQYF. The CDR3 DNA reads TGTGCCAGCTCACCTATCGGGGGTGGGTACGAGCAGTACTTC.

This chain links TRBV28 with TRBJ2-3; D is perhaps TRBD1 or TRBD2 (5 bases each). This CDR3 spans 16 amino acids. Trimming cost V 1 base and J 0 bases, with 11 bases left between them. The V gene's germline CDR1 is MDHEN and CDR2 SYDVKM. Here the CDR3 reads CASSLSGLQSTDTQYF. In DNA, the CDR3 is TGTGCCAGCAGTTTATCGGGGCTCCAAAGCACAGATACGCAGTATTTT.

CDR3 DNA: TGCGCCAGCAGCAAGGGACAGGCAGCGGGCAATGAGCAGTTCTTC. Its protein product is CASSKGQAAGNEQFF. The chain is built from TRBV5-1 and TRBJ2-1, with 8 bases fitting TRBD1. CDR3 size: 15 residues. Germline CDR1 and CDR2: SGHRS and YFSETQ. V gave up 4 bases and J gave up 6 bases; unmatched junction bases: 9.

The sample holds a few counts of this clone. This chain links TRBV28 with TRBJ2-7; 9 bases map to TRBD2. Germline loops: CDR1 MDHEN, CDR2 SYDVKM. The CDR3 spans 14 residues. The ends lost 5 bases at V and 3 bases at J; junction bases unmatched: 5. The CDR3 nucleotides are TGTGCCAGCAGTCCCGCGGGGGGGCGCTACGAGCAGTACGTC. Translation: CASSPAGGRYEQYV.